This T cell receptor beta chain comes out of a study of blood T cell repertoires in COVID-19. Study as a whole: The cDNA or gDNA used as material had been derived from T cells, B-cell-depleted T cells, or PBMCs.

This clone came up a few times. The CDR3 length is 15 residues. V lost 4 bases and J lost 7; bases outside the gene matches: 13. Germline V gene data show CDR1 as KGHSH and CDR2 as LQKENI. Profiled with immunoSEQ multiplex PCR; TCRdb holds only in-frame clones, not every one. The sample carries approximately 180,000 clones, around 73% recorded once. Clinical history as reported by participants underpinned cohort assignment. All recovered Cohort 3 donors got two negative PCRs, got clearance, or saw symptom resolution. Material for sequencing was PBMCs or T cells enriched from blood (not recorded which). The TCR was taken from a woman in her forties or fifties who had recovered from COVID-19. The chain combines TRBV18 with TRBJ2-7; 7 nucleotides align to TRBD1. DNA of the CDR3: TGTGCCAGCTCACTTACCGGGACAGTGGCCCTAGAGCAGTACTTC. Amino acids: CASSLTGTVALEQYF.